This TCR beta chain was captured by sequencing in a study of T-cell memory formation after mild COVID-19 (dated by TCRdb to the early 2020s). Describing the broader study: TCR sequence clusters from the two donors were largely donor specific. Longitudinal TCRalpha and TCRbeta repertoire sequencing tracked T-cell clones expanding and contracting after mild COVID-19 in two donors. Two young, previously healthy adult volunteers made up the cohort, one male and one female. On the study overall, not on this receptor specifically: Whether the second-wave clones peaking on day 37 were SARS-CoV-2 specific was not confirmed. Contracting CD4+ clones were found mainly in CM and EM memory subsets, while CD8+ clones were enriched in EMRA. From day 15 to 85, contracting clones showed balanced CD4/CD8 phenotypes, whereas a second wave of clones that expanded from day 15 to 37 leaned towards CD4+. Some responding clones were detected in pre-infection memory, suggesting pre-existing cross-reactive memory T cells joined the SARS-CoV-2 response. The study covered only a couple of mild cases, and larger cohorts including severe cases with pre-infection samples were considered necessary.

Points on this clonotype: Its binding antigen is unknown. The sample holds no much larger clone one base away, and base qualities are not on file.

TCRdb records Illumina NovaSeq 6000 as the sequencer. Using 5'RACE with constant-segment primers, TCRalpha and TCRbeta cDNA libraries were constructed, with sample barcodes and unique molecular identifiers added in the process. RNA was extracted from every sample with Trizol reagent. Libraries were amplified in two PCR steps, with a second sample barcode and Illumina TruSeq adapters added in the second step. Sequencing of libraries was performed on an Illumina NovaSeq with 2 x 150 bp paired-end reads. On the study's bioinformatics: With migec v1.2.7, reads were demultiplexed and then collapsed into UMI-guided consensus sequences. Using mixcr v2.1.11, UMI consensuses were aligned to TRA and TRB V and J templates and then assembled into clonotypes. Clonotypes were classified as expanded or contracted when called significant by both edgeR and NoisET, with noise models trained on biological replicates. For edgeR calls, a false discovery rate-adjusted p below 0.01 and a log2 fold-change threshold of 1 were applied. As an exploratory analysis of dynamics, max-normalized trajectories of the 1000 most abundant clonotypes were examined by PCA with hierarchical clustering. Separately sequenced CD4+ and CD8+ repertoires were used to assign a CD4 or CD8 phenotype to each responding clone. The public reads were quality trimmed at Q25 with fastp and then assembled into clones with MiXCR by TCRdb, keeping productive beta chains. Rows matching on CDR3 protein sequence are summarized as one entry with the most common DNA and genes. TCRdb, not the original authors, processed these V and J calls. The table for this sample lists 400,000 to 500,000 distinct CDR3 sequences; 20% of them were counted only once. The top ten constitute about 8.8% of the sample.

Ficoll-Paque density gradient centrifugation was used to isolate PBMCs. Sequencing was carried out using PBMCs or a T cell subset sorted from them (not recorded which). This TCR was recovered from an adult woman who had mild COVID-19 (a few samples of this study predate the infection). The sample titles of this study are shuffled in the database, so cell type and time point are left out; the donor was told from shared clones.

The CDR3: CATGQETQYF. The DNA sequence is TGTGCCACCGGGCAAGAGACCCAGTACTTC. The chain is assembled from TRBV10-3 and TRBJ2-5; the D gene remains uncertain. A distance of 5 bases separates the germline ends of V and J, which lose 10 bases and 2 bases respectively. The germline V gene sets CDR1 to ENHRY and CDR2 to SYGVKD. Including the terminal cysteine and phenylalanine, the CDR3 comprises 10 residues. Only the CDR3 region is kept as DNA, spanning 30 bases read in frame from base 1.